This passage covers 3 T cell receptor beta chains from one sample sequenced in a study of blood T cell repertoires in COVID-19. Repertoires were generated with immunoSEQ multiplex PCR, while TCRdb's copy carries only in-frame clones and drops some. The table includes fewer than 350,000 clones, more than 70% detected once. Source material: peripheral blood. The receptors originated from a woman aged 25 to 39 with COVID-19, enrolled during active disease.

V gene TRBV3-1 (or the pseudogene TRBV3-2) combines with J gene TRBJ1-2; D ambiguous. Germline V lookup: CDR1 LGHDT, CDR2 YNNKEL (reference sequence). The ends were cut back, 0 bases at V and 4 bases at J, with 12 bases in the middle. This CDR3 comprises 15 residues. CDR3 region: CASSQDRGGFYGYTF. In DNA, the CDR3 is TGTGCCAGCAGCCAAGATCGTGGCGGTTTCTATGGCTACACCTTC.

V is TRBV5-1 and J is TRBJ1-5; D is unclear. The germline CDR1 and CDR2 sequences are SGHRS and YFSETQ. V gave up 7 bases and J gave up 0 bases, with 5 bases separating them. This CDR3 has 12 residues. DNA of the CDR3: TGCGCCAGCTCAGATAGCAATCAGCCCCAGCATTTT. The encoded protein is CASSDSNQPQHF.

The rearrangement uses TRBV19 and TRBJ2-2; no firm D call. The CDR3 sequence is 14 residues long. V was cut by 5 bases and J by 5 bases, with 12 bases left in between. Germline V gene lookup returns CDR1 LNHDA and CDR2 SQIVND (reference sequence). The CDR3 loop is CASSLSSGTGELFF. CDR3 DNA: TGTGCCAGTAGTTTGTCCTCCGGGACCGGGGAGCTGTTTTTT.